One sample yielded the 29 T cell receptor beta chains listed below, sequenced in a study of blood T cell repertoires in COVID-19 (dated by TCRdb to between 2020 and 2021). The library was prepared using the immunoSEQ multiplex PCR assay. TCRdb's version of the immuneACCESS table is confined to in-frame rearrangements and falls short of the full clone set. An unresolved V gene accounts for under half of the shortfall where checked; the remainder is of unknown origin. The table for this sample lists about 180,000 clones; approximately 85% of them were counted only once. About 10% of the sample rests with the top ten. Material: peripheral blood. The receptors were sampled from a human donor with active or convalescent COVID-19. The donor label of this sample is uncertain.

This sequence joins TRBV9 and TRBJ1-4; D uncertain. V was shortened by 0 bases and J by 6 bases, with 9 bases between the two germline ends. CDR1 is SGDLS and CDR2 is YYNGEE in the germline V gene. The CDR3 runs 14 residues. CDR3 nucleotide sequence: TGTGCCAGCAGCGTAGGGTCAGGCCATGAAAAACTGTTTTTT. Translation gives CASSVGSGHEKLFF.

The J gene is TRBJ2-3, the V gene TRBV29-1; 8 positions agree with TRBD1. This CDR3 region has 15 residues. Germline V gene sequence: CDR1 SQVTM, CDR2 ANQGSEA. V lost 4 bases to trimming and J lost 4 bases; unmatched junction nucleotides: 10. The CDR3 bases are TGCAGCGTTGTTGGAGACAGGGGTCGAGCAGATACGCAGTATTTT. Its protein is CSVVGDRGRADTQYF.

The chain recombines TRBV4-2 with TRBJ2-1, with TRBD2 matching over 13 bases. J gave up 4 bases and V 4 bases, and 7 bases lay outside the gene matches. Germline V lookup: CDR1 LGHNA, CDR2 YNFKEQ. The length of the CDR3 is 17 residues. The CDR3 region is CASSRTSGGAGYNEQFF. CDR3 nucleotides: TGTGCCAGCAGCCGCACTAGCGGGGGGGCGGGGTACAATGAGCAGTTCTTC.

CDR3 loop: CASSHTGTFNSPLHF. The DNA of the CDR3 is TGTGCCAGTAGCCACACCGGGACTTTTAATTCACCCCTCCACTTT. This chain links TRBV19 with TRBJ1-6, with D perhaps TRBD1 (5 bases). V shed 6 bases and J shed 6 bases, with 15 bases lying between them. The germline V gene encodes CDR1 LNHDA and CDR2 SQIVND (reference sequence). CDR3 length: 15 residues.

The rearrangement links TRBV3-1 (or the pseudogene TRBV3-2) to TRBJ1-2; perhaps TRBD1 as D (6 bases). This CDR3 region has 11 residues. Trimming removed 0 bases at V and 12 bases at J, with 8 bases between. Looked up from germline, CDR1 is LGHDT and CDR2 is YNNKEL (reference sequence). The CDR3 here is CASSQEQGHTF. CDR3 bases: TGTGCCAGCAGCCAAGAGCAGGGGCACACCTTC.

Here the CDR3 reads CASSQTDLPNYGYTF. The CDR3 DNA is TGTGCCAGCAGTCAGACAGATCTTCCTAACTATGGCTACACCTTC. The chain uses TRBV28 and TRBJ1-2; weak D call: TRBD1 (5 bases). Germline V gene lookup returns CDR1 MDHEN and CDR2 SYDVKM. V gave up 5 bases and J gave up 0 bases, with 13 bases separating them. This CDR3 has 15 amino acids.

The chain uses TRBV19 and TRBJ2-1; TRBD2 matches at 12 bases. The junction had 3 bases not matched to a gene; V was cut back by 1 base and J by 5 bases. This CDR3 spans 16 amino acids. CDR1 is LNHDA and CDR2 is SQIVND in the germline V gene (reference sequence). The CDR3 nucleotides are TGTGCCAGTAGTATAGTCGGACTAGCGGGAAACAATGAGCAGTTCTTC. Protein product: CASSIVGLAGNNEQFF.

The chain combines TRBV3-1 (or the pseudogene TRBV3-2) with TRBJ2-5, with TRBD1 matching over 8 bases. Germline V gives CDR1 LGHDT, CDR2 YNNKEL (reference sequence). V lost 4 bases and J lost 6; bases outside the gene matches: 10. The CDR3 has 15 amino acids. Here the CDR3 reads CASSPSGGVIKTQYF. The CDR3 DNA sequence: TGTGCCAGCAGCCCCTCAGGGGGCGTTATTAAGACCCAGTACTTC.

This clone was seen once. The chain is built from TRBV7-2 and TRBJ2-1; D is perhaps TRBD1 (6 bases). V gave up 1 base and J gave up 2 bases, with 12 bases separating them. CDR3 length: 16 amino acids. Germline CDR1 and CDR2: SGHTA and FQGNSA. The CDR3 is CASSLGGTRTYNEQFF. The CDR3 region has the DNA TGTGCCAGCAGCTTAGGAGGGACACGTACCTACAATGAGCAGTTCTTC.

This chain joins TRBV30 and TRBJ1-3; D gene unclear. The CDR3 has 13 residues. V dropped 2 bases and J dropped 5 bases, with 10 bases sitting between them. CDR1 GTSNPN and CDR2 SVGIG come from the germline V gene (reference sequence). CDR3 in amino acids: CAWSTGNRNTIYF. CDR3 sequence (DNA): TGTGCCTGGAGTACGGGTAATAGAAACACCATATATTTT.

The V gene is TRBV7-9, the J gene TRBJ1-4; D might be TRBD1 (5 bases). The CDR3 is 15 amino acids. V was clipped by 5 bases and J by 7 bases, with 17 bases between them. Germline CDR1 and CDR2: SEHNR and FQNEAQ (reference sequence). The CDR3 loop reads CASSGTPGRGEKLFF. DNA for the CDR3: TGTGCCAGCAGCGGGACTCCCGGGAGAGGTGAAAAACTGTTTTTT.

This rearrangement joins TRBV6-1 to TRBJ1-5; D gene ambiguous. There are 16 residues in the CDR3. Germline V gene sequence: CDR1 MNHNS, CDR2 SASEGT. Trimming removed 2 bases from V and 2 bases from J, with 13 bases in between. This CDR3 is CASSERGWKGNQPQHF. The CDR3 DNA is TGTGCCAGCAGTGAACGAGGTTGGAAAGGCAATCAGCCCCAGCATTTT.

CDR3: CAISVLQGGFSTDTQYF. The CDR3 DNA reads as TGTGCCATCAGTGTTCTTCAGGGTGGATTTAGCACAGATACGCAGTATTTT. The chain is built from TRBV10-3 and TRBJ2-3, with D possibly being TRBD1 (5 bases). The CDR3 consists of 17 residues. V shed 4 bases and J shed 0 bases, with 17 bases lying between them. In germline, CDR1 is ENHRY, CDR2 SYGVKD.

The V call is TRBV28, the J call TRBJ2-2, with 7 bases aligning to TRBD1. The germline CDR1 and CDR2 sequences are MDHEN and SYDVKM. V was pared by 6 bases and J by 3 bases, with 10 bases of the junction left unmatched. CDR3 length: 16 amino acids. The CDR3 sequence is CASRRGPDIHTGELFF. In nucleotides, the CDR3 is TGTGCCAGCAGAAGGGGGCCGGATATCCACACCGGGGAGCTGTTTTTT.

CDR3 amino acids: CASSQERNSPLHF. Written as DNA, the CDR3 is TGCGCCAGCAGCCAAGAGAGGAATTCACCCCTCCACTTT. The rearrangement uses TRBV5-1 and TRBJ1-6; D uncertain. Germline CDR1 SGHRS, CDR2 YFSETQ. The CDR3 has 13 amino acids. Between the trimmed V and J ends, which lost 4 bases and 7 bases, there was a span of 9 bases. Supplemented by reference TRBV5-1 and TRBJ1-6, the full variable domain reads KAGVTQTPRYLIKTRGQQVTLSCSPISGHRSVSWYQQTPGQGLQFLFEYFSETQRNKGNFPGRFSGRQFSNSRSEMNVSTLELGDSALYLCASSQERNSPLHFGNGTRLTVT.

The sample holds one count of this clone. The rearrangement uses TRBV9 and TRBJ1-6, with 8 nucleotides matching TRBD1. CDR3 length equals 17 residues. V lost 3 bases, J lost 4 bases, and 9 bases stayed unmatched. From germline, CDR1 is SGDLS and CDR2 YYNGEE. The CDR3 region is CASSGQGAQPYNSPLHF. The CDR3, as DNA: TGTGCCAGCAGCGGTCAGGGGGCCCAGCCGTATAATTCACCCCTCCACTTT.

V usage is TRBV28 and J usage is TRBJ2-7; 9 nucleotides align to TRBD1. V shed 4 bases and J 1 base; nucleotides not matched to a gene: 2. CDR1 and CDR2 from the germline V gene are MDHEN and SYDVKM. The CDR3 has 14 amino acids. In nucleotides, the CDR3 is TGTGCCAGCAGTTCACAGGGGGCATCCTACGAGCAGTACTTC. This gives the protein CASSSQGASYEQYF. The full variable domain, with the rest looked up from reference TRBV28 and TRBJ2-7, is DVKVTQSSRYLVKRTGEKVFLECVQDMDHENMFWYRQDPGLGLRLIYFSYDVKMKEKGDIPEGYSVSREKKERFSLILESASTNQTSMYLCASSSQGASYEQYFGPGTRLTVT.

The chain couples TRBV29-1 to TRBJ2-5; D possibly corresponds to TRBD2 (5 bases). CDR1 and CDR2 from the germline V gene are SQVTM and ANQGSEA. This CDR3 is built from 13 residues. Trimming removed 6 bases from V and 4 bases from J, with 15 bases in between. The CDR3: CSVTSRVSETQYF. The CDR3 DNA follows: TGCAGCGTAACATCGAGGGTATCAGAGACCCAGTACTTC.

The V call is TRBV9, the J call TRBJ2-5; 9 bases fit TRBD2. Germline values: CDR1 SGDLS, CDR2 YYNGEE. The CDR3 runs 15 residues. J lost 3 bases, V lost 6 bases, and 9 bases had no gene match. In DNA form, the CDR3 reads TGTGCCAGCACCGACCTCAGCGGGGGGAAAGAGACCCAGTACTTC. It encodes CASTDLSGGKETQYF. The full variable domain, with the rest looked up from reference TRBV9 and TRBJ2-5, is DSGVTQTPKHLITATGQRVTLRCSPRSGDLSVYWYQQSLDQGLQFLIQYYNGEERAKGNILERFSAQQFPDLHSELNLSSLELGDSALYFCASTDLSGGKETQYFGPGTRLLVL.

Of note for this clone: Relative to the germline gene, one junction end is altered; a read error may explain this. Written as DNA, the CDR3 is TGTGCCAGCAGCCCCCGGGACAGCACCCCACTCTTC. Its protein is CASSPRDSTPLF. The V call is TRBV9, the J call TRBJ2-1; TRBD1 agrees at 7 bases. Germline assignment: CDR1 SGDLS and CDR2 YYNGEE. This CDR3 is built from 12 residues.

The chain is built from TRBV6-5 and TRBJ2-3; possibly TRBD2 for D (7 bases). This CDR3 is built from 13 residues. Germline V gives CDR1 MNHEY, CDR2 SVGAGI. Trimming cost V 6 bases and J 5 bases, with 12 bases left between them. The CDR3 coding sequence is TGTGCCAGCAGGCCGAGGGGGGGAGATACGCAGTATTTT. Translation gives CASRPRGGDTQYF.

V and J are TRBV27 and TRBJ1-2, with 8 bases fitting TRBD1. The CDR3 has 14 amino acids. Losses at the gene ends were 6 bases for V and 5 bases for J; bases not matched to a gene: 8. The germline CDR1 and CDR2 sequences are MNHEY and SMNVEV (reference sequence). This chain's CDR3 is CASRIQGVGYGYTF. The CDR3 DNA sequence: TGTGCCAGCAGAATACAGGGGGTGGGGTATGGCTACACCTTC.

The chain employs TRBV2 and TRBJ1-6; 10 bases map to TRBD1. Germline loops: CDR1 SNHLY, CDR2 FYNNEI. CDR3 length: 15 amino acids. V lost 7 bases to trimming and J lost 5 bases; unmatched junction nucleotides: 5. CDR3 sequence (DNA): TGTGCCAGCAAATGGGGACAGGGGAATAATTCACCCCTCCACTTT. It specifies CASKWGQGNNSPLHF. Full variable domain (outside the CDR3, taken from reference TRBV2 and TRBJ1-6): EPEVTQTPSHQVTQMGQEVILRCVPISNHLYFYWYRQILGQKVEFLVSFYNNEISEKSEIFDDQFSVERPDGSNFTLKIRSTKLEDSAMYFCASKWGQGNNSPLHFGNGTRLTVT.

This chain uses TRBV7-9 with TRBJ2-7, with TRBD1 identical over 8 bases. The CDR3 is 12 residues long. CDR1 and CDR2 from the germline V gene are SEHNR and FQNEAQ (reference sequence). V shed 5 bases, J shed 5 bases, and the junction held 2 bases outside the gene matches. CDR3 in DNA: TGTGCCAGCAGCAGGGACAGGAACGAGCAGTACTTC. Its protein is CASSRDRNEQYF. The full variable domain, its missing parts supplied by reference TRBV7-9 and TRBJ2-7, is DTGVSQNPRHKITKRGQNVTFRCDPISEHNRLYWYRQTLGQGPEFLTYFQNEAQLEKSRLLSDRFSAERPKGSFSTLEIQRTEQGDSAMYLCASSRDRNEQYFGPGTRLTVT.

The chain joins TRBV2 to TRBJ2-3; 7 bases align to TRBD2. The germline gives CDR1 SNHLY, CDR2 FYNNEI. This CDR3 comprises 14 residues. The trim removed 8 bases at V and 4 bases at J, leaving 9 bases unmatched. The CDR3 protein is CASQRAGRADTQYF. In DNA form, the CDR3 reads TGTGCCAGCCAAAGAGCGGGAAGGGCAGATACGCAGTATTTT. Full variable domain (rest looked up from reference TRBV2 and TRBJ2-3): EPEVTQTPSHQVTQMGQEVILRCVPISNHLYFYWYRQILGQKVEFLVSFYNNEISEKSEIFDDQFSVERPDGSNFTLKIRSTKLEDSAMYFCASQRAGRADTQYFGPGTRLTVL.

This clone was found a few times. The rearrangement joins TRBV9 to TRBJ1-2, with no clear D. The germline V gene has CDR1 SGDLS and CDR2 YYNGEE. CDR3 length: 14 residues. The V end lost 1 base, the J end lost 1 base, and 8 bases lay between the germline ends. CDR3 region: CASSVRGYNYGYTF. Written as DNA, the CDR3 is TGTGCCAGCAGCGTACGAGGATATAACTATGGCTACACCTTC.

In its sample, this clone was seen once. The V and J genes are TRBV5-1 and TRBJ2-7; 8 bases line up with TRBD2. V was pared by 0 bases and J by 3 bases, with 8 bases of the junction left unmatched. CDR1 is SGHRS, CDR2 YFSETQ, per germline. This CDR3 has 16 residues. CDR3 residues: CASSLVAGMGNYEQYF. CDR3 coding DNA: TGCGCCAGCAGCTTGGTAGCGGGGATGGGAAACTACGAGCAGTACTTC.

This clone turned up a few times. This chain links TRBV7-9 with TRBJ1-2, with D possibly matching TRBD1 (5 bases). The germline gives CDR1 SEHNR, CDR2 FQNEAQ (reference sequence). Trimming cost V 1 base and J 4 bases, with 13 bases left between them. This CDR3 has 15 amino acids. The CDR3, as DNA: TGTGCCAGCAGCTTAGGTATTCGCGGGGCCTATGGCTACACCTTC. Its protein is CASSLGIRGAYGYTF.

CDR3 in amino acids: CATSSASEGLRGEQYF. The CDR3 region has the DNA TGTGCCACCAGCAGTGCCAGTGAGGGCCTACGCGGCGAGCAGTACTTC. The genes are TRBV15 and TRBJ2-7; D perhaps matches TRBD2 (5 bases). Trimming removed 3 bases from V and 6 bases from J, with 21 bases in between. Per germline, CDR1 LNHNV and CDR2 YYDKDF (reference sequence). The CDR3 consists of 16 residues.